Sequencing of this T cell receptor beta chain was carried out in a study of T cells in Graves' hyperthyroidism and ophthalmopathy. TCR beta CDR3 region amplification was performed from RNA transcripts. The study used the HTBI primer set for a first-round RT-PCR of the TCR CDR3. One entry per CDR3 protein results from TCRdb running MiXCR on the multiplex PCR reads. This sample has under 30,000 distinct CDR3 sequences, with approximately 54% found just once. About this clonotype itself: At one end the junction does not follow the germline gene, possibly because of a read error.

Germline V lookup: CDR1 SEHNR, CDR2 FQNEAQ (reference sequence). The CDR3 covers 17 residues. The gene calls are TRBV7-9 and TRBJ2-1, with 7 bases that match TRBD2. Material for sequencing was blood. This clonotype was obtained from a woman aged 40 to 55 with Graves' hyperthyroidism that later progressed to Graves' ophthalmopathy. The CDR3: CASSLGREITSCNEQFF. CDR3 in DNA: TGTGCCAGCAGCTTGGGGCGGGAGATTACCTCCTGCAATGAGCAGTTCTTC.